The 30 T cell receptor beta chains given below trace back to one sample, sequenced in a study of CD8+ T cells in alopecia areata. As to treatment: oral pan-JAK inhibitor, 5-10 mg twice daily. cDNA prepared by RNA extraction and subsequent reverse transcription served as the template for sequencing. Sequencing was performed with immunoSEQ multiplex PCR; in TCRdb, only in-frame clones are kept and a portion is missing. The table lists some 150,000 clones, nearly 55% of them singletons. The material sequenced was CD8+ T cells sorted from blood, taken at week 4, from a patient treated with tofacitinib. Source of these receptors: a human donor with alopecia areata.

This clone was observed a few times. This rearrangement joins TRBV5-4 to TRBJ2-3, with D unresolved. In germline, CDR1 is SGHNT, CDR2 YYREEE (reference sequence). Trimming left V 5 bases short and J 0 bases short, with 4 bases between. This CDR3 is built from 12 residues. Here the CDR3 reads CASRRSTDTQYF. The CDR3 nucleotides read TGTGCCAGCAGACGGAGCACAGATACGCAGTATTTT.

This rearrangement joins TRBV5-1 to TRBJ1-6, with D uncertain. The CDR3 covers 12 residues. CDR1 SGHRS and CDR2 YFSETQ come from the germline V gene. Trimming shortened V by 4 bases and J by 6 bases, and 5 bases separated the two germline ends. The CDR3 nucleotides read TGCGCCAGCAGCCGCTTTAATTCACCCCTCCACTTT. Amino acid sequence: CASSRFNSPLHF.

The chain is built from TRBV27 and TRBJ2-1; D call uncertain. CDR1 and CDR2 from the germline V gene are MNHEY and SMNVEV (reference sequence). V was cut by 3 bases and J by 8 bases, with 14 bases left in between. CDR3 length: 14 residues. The CDR3 sequence is CASSLSLGFHEQFF. Here the CDR3 DNA reads TGTGCCAGCAGTTTGTCCCTAGGGTTCCATGAGCAGTTCTTC.

The chain carries TRBV5-6 and TRBJ1-1; D unresolved. The germline V gene encodes CDR1 SGHDT and CDR2 YYEEEE. The V and J ends lost 1 base and 4 bases respectively, with 5 bases between them. The CDR3 sequence is 12 residues long. This CDR3 reads CASSLLGTEAFF. The CDR3, as DNA: TGTGCCAGCAGCTTGTTAGGCACTGAAGCTTTCTTT.

This chain uses TRBV6-5 with TRBJ1-2; D gene ambiguous. The CDR3 is 13 amino acids. V was trimmed by 2 bases and J by 5 bases, leaving 9 bases between them. The germline CDR1 and CDR2 sequences are MNHEY and SVGAGI. The DNA of the CDR3 is TGTGCCAGCAGTTACGGGCAGCTATATGGCTACACCTTC. Residues: CASSYGQLYGYTF.

This clone was counted a few times. J is TRBJ1-2 and V is TRBV23-1, with 7 positions matching TRBD1. TRBV23-1 carries the ORF label, with uncertain function. The junction had 9 bases not matched to a gene; V was cut back by 5 bases and J by 6 bases. The CDR3 runs 14 residues. For the CDR3, the DNA is TGCGCCAGCAGTTCTTACAGGGGACGCGATGGCTACACCTTC. Translation gives CASSSYRGRDGYTF.

The chain employs TRBV7-9 and TRBJ1-2; weak D call: TRBD1 (6 bases). The CDR3 totals 16 residues. V lost 5 bases to trimming and J lost 6 bases, with 22 bases between them. Germline CDR1 is SEHNR and CDR2 is FQNEAQ (reference sequence). The DNA of the CDR3 is TGTGCCAGCAGCGTAGGAGTGGGGGGCGGACGGAATGGCTACACCTTC. This sequence encodes CASSVGVGGGRNGYTF.

The chain recombines TRBV9 with TRBJ2-3; tentative D call: TRBD1 (6 bases). V was pared by 4 bases and J by 3 bases, with 18 bases between. There are 16 residues in the CDR3. The V gene's germline CDR1 is SGDLS and CDR2 YYNGEE. Here the CDR3 reads CASSLLAGVGTDTQYF. The CDR3 nucleotides read TGTGCCAGCAGCCTTCTTGCAGGGGTGGGAACAGATACGCAGTATTTT. Complete variable domain (other parts from reference TRBV9 and TRBJ2-3): DSGVTQTPKHLITATGQRVTLRCSPRSGDLSVYWYQQSLDQGLQFLIQYYNGEERAKGNILERFSAQQFPDLHSELNLSSLELGDSALYFCASSLLAGVGTDTQYFGPGTRLTVL.

This sequence joins TRBV2 and TRBJ1-6, with 7 bases lining up with TRBD1. V shed 5 bases, J shed 7 bases, and the junction held 17 bases outside the gene matches. The CDR3 is 18 residues long. Per germline, CDR1 SNHLY and CDR2 FYNNEI. CDR3: CASSLSRDSMDPNSPLHF. The CDR3, as DNA: TGTGCCAGCAGTCTATCCCGGGACAGCATGGACCCAAATTCACCCCTCCACTTT.

This chain links TRBV28 with TRBJ2-7; maybe TRBD2 (6 bases). The germline V gene encodes CDR1 MDHEN and CDR2 SYDVKM. Trimming removed 3 bases at V and 3 bases at J, with 9 bases between. The CDR3 runs 13 residues. The CDR3 spells CASSFGGYYEQYF. CDR3 nucleotides: TGTGCCAGCAGTTTTGGGGGGTACTACGAGCAGTACTTC.

This clone was detected only a few times. The chain joins TRBV11-2 to TRBJ2-7; TRBD2 aligns across 7 bases. The length of the CDR3 is 15 residues. The germline gives CDR1 SGHAT, CDR2 FQNNGV. V was pared by 1 base and J by 0 bases, with 3 bases of the junction left unmatched. The CDR3 here is CASSLVAGVSYEQYF. The CDR3 DNA reads TGTGCCAGCAGCTTAGTGGCGGGGGTCTCCTACGAGCAGTACTTC. The variable domain in full, with the rest retrieved from reference TRBV11-2 and TRBJ2-7, is EAGVAQSPRYKIIEKRQSVAFWCNPISGHATLYWYQQILGQGPKLLIQFQNNGVVDDSQLPKDRFSAERLKGVDSTLKIQPAKLEDSAVYLCASSLVAGVSYEQYFGPGTRLTVT.

J is TRBJ2-5 and V is TRBV7-8; D not resolved. The CDR3 runs to 14 residues. Germline loops: CDR1 SGHVS, CDR2 FQNEAQ. Between the trimmed V and J ends, which lost 2 bases and 2 bases, there was a span of 9 bases. The CDR3 loop is CASSLWANQETQYF. For the CDR3, the DNA is TGTGCCAGCAGCTTATGGGCAAATCAAGAGACCCAGTACTTC.

The J gene is TRBJ1-2, the V gene TRBV29-1, with TRBD1 identical over 8 bases. The CDR3 is 12 amino acids. V was pared by 2 bases and J by 8 bases, with 4 bases of the junction left unmatched. Germline values: CDR1 SQVTM, CDR2 ANQGSEA. The CDR3 region has the DNA TGCAGCGTTGAAACAGGGGGTAACGGCTACACCTTC. Translating gives CSVETGGNGYTF.

This CDR3 reads CSVVMSGGYEQYF. As DNA, the CDR3 is TGCAGCGTTGTAATGTCCGGGGGTTACGAGCAGTACTTC. The chain recombines TRBV29-1 with TRBJ2-7, with D perhaps TRBD2 (6 bases). Germline-derived CDR1 and CDR2 are SQVTM and ANQGSEA. The CDR3 is made up of 13 amino acids. V lost 4 bases and J lost 4, with 14 bases in between.

Remarks on this clone: In the same sample, other DNA sequences code for this CDR3. The chain couples TRBV27 to TRBJ1-1; D gene ambiguous. V lost 6 bases and J lost 5, with 7 bases in between. CDR1 is MNHEY, CDR2 SMNVEV, per germline (reference sequence). The CDR3 runs to 11 residues. DNA of the CDR3: TGTGCCAGCAGCCTAGGGACTGAAGCTTTCTTT. Translation gives CASSLGTEAFF.

The gene calls are TRBV29-1 and TRBJ2-4, with D unclear. Trimming removed 4 bases at V and 1 base at J, with 11 bases between. The CDR3 covers 14 residues. CDR1 is SQVTM and CDR2 is ANQGSEA in the germline V gene. This CDR3 is CSVVTTDAKNIQYF. In nucleotides, the CDR3 is TGCAGCGTTGTGACGACGGACGCCAAAAACATTCAGTACTTC.

This chain connects TRBV5-1 to TRBJ2-4; the match to TRBD2 covers 7 bases. Germline CDR1 SGHRS, CDR2 YFSETQ. The junction had 5 bases not matched to a gene; V was cut back by 4 bases and J by 7 bases. The CDR3 is made up of 13 amino acids. The CDR3 reads CASSLAGDNIQYF. The CDR3 coding sequence is TGCGCCAGCAGCCTGGCGGGGGACAACATTCAGTACTTC. The variable domain in full, completed from reference TRBV5-1 and TRBJ2-4, reads KAGVTQTPRYLIKTRGQQVTLSCSPISGHRSVSWYQQTPGQGLQFLFEYFSETQRNKGNFPGRFSGRQFSNSRSEMNVSTLELGDSALYLCASSLAGDNIQYFGAGTRLSVL.

This clone was counted a few times. The chain joins TRBV7-3 to TRBJ2-5; 7 bases agree with TRBD2. Germline CDR1 is SGHTA and CDR2 is FQGTGA. The length of the CDR3 is 15 residues. V lost 1 base and J lost 1; bases outside the gene matches: 3. In nucleotides, the CDR3 is TGTGCCAGCAGCTTAATGGGAGGGGCCCAAGAGACCCAGTACTTC. Its protein is CASSLMGGAQETQYF.

The chain recombines TRBV27 with TRBJ2-3; D might be TRBD1 or TRBD2, each matching 6 bases. Trimming cost V 7 bases and J 5 bases, with 13 bases left between them. Germline loops: CDR1 MNHEY, CDR2 SMNVEV (reference sequence). This CDR3 is 13 amino acids long. Here the CDR3 reads CASMLGGGDTQYF. Written as DNA, the CDR3 is TGTGCCAGCATGTTGGGGGGCGGAGATACGCAGTATTTT.

The gene calls are TRBV9 and TRBJ1-2; maybe TRBD1 (5 bases). Trimming pared 0 bases from V and 3 bases from J, leaving 12 bases between. CDR3 length: 15 residues. Germline V gene lookup returns CDR1 SGDLS and CDR2 YYNGEE. CDR3 sequence reads: CASSVGPGADYGYTF. In DNA, the CDR3 is TGTGCCAGCAGCGTAGGTCCCGGGGCGGACTATGGCTACACCTTC.

The V and J genes are TRBV27 and TRBJ1-2; no clear D gene. Germline V CDR1 and CDR2: MNHEY, SMNVEV (reference sequence). The CDR3 runs 13 residues. The germline V and J ends were trimmed by 2 bases and 3 bases, with 7 bases remaining between them. Written as DNA, the CDR3 is TGTGCCAGCAGTTTAAGTCAGTACTATGGCTACACCTTC. It is translated as CASSLSQYYGYTF.

The chain combines TRBV30 with TRBJ1-2; TRBD1 is a possible D gene (5 bases). The germline gives CDR1 GTSNPN, CDR2 SVGIG (reference sequence). The CDR3 length is 14 residues. The V end lost 3 bases, the J end lost 2 bases, and 13 bases lay between the germline ends. The CDR3 nucleotides are TGTGCCTGGAGCCCAAGGGCAGGGAACTATGGCTACACCTTC. The encoded protein is CAWSPRAGNYGYTF.

This clone showed up just once. The rearrangement joins TRBV9 to TRBJ1-2; 8 nucleotides align to TRBD1. CDR1 and CDR2 (germline): SGDLS, YYNGEE. Losses at the gene ends were 5 bases for V and 5 bases for J; bases not matched to a gene: 8. This CDR3 has 14 amino acids. The DNA of the CDR3 is TGTGCCAGCAGAACCCCAGGGGGCGGATATGGCTACACCTTC. Translating it yields CASRTPGGGYGYTF. The complete variable domain, with remaining parts taken from reference TRBV9 and TRBJ1-2, reads DSGVTQTPKHLITATGQRVTLRCSPRSGDLSVYWYQQSLDQGLQFLIQYYNGEERAKGNILERFSAQQFPDLHSELNLSSLELGDSALYFCASRTPGGGYGYTFGSGTRLTVV.

In DNA, the CDR3 is TGTGCCTGGGGTCTTCCCTACGAGCAGTACTTC. Translated: CAWGLPYEQYF. The chain recombines TRBV30 with TRBJ2-7, with unresolved D. V shed 5 bases and J shed 2 bases, with 7 bases lying between them. This CDR3 has 11 residues. CDR1 and CDR2 (germline): GTSNPN, SVGIG (reference sequence).

The chain couples TRBV5-6 to TRBJ1-4, with a weak D call TRBD1 (5 bases). The CDR3 covers 13 residues. CDR1 and CDR2 (germline): SGHDT, YYEEEE. The V end was cut by 2 bases, the J end by 7 bases, with 9 bases between. The CDR3 sequence is CASSLQATEKLFF. CDR3 DNA sequence: TGTGCCAGCAGCTTACAGGCCACTGAAAAACTGTTTTTT.

The sample holds one count of this clone. The chain couples TRBV25-1 to TRBJ2-1, with TRBD2 matching over 7 bases. With 3 bases clipped from V and 9 bases from J, the junction kept 2 bases outside the gene matches. The V gene's germline CDR1 is MGHDK and CDR2 SYGVNS. The CDR3 is made up of 12 amino acids. The CDR3 sequence is CASSEGGVEQFF. DNA for the CDR3: TGTGCCAGCAGTGAGGGAGGGGTTGAGCAGTTCTTC.

The chain combines TRBV9 with TRBJ2-3, with 8 bases aligning to TRBD2. V lost 4 bases, J lost 2 bases, and 15 bases stayed unmatched. CDR1 is SGDLS, CDR2 YYNGEE, per germline. The CDR3 loop spans 18 amino acids. Written as DNA, the CDR3 is TGTGCCAGCAGCTTAGGGATAGCGGGGAACCCTCTCACAGATACGCAGTATTTT. Translated, it gives CASSLGIAGNPLTDTQYF.

This clone was seen more than once but under ten times. The chain employs TRBV11-2 and TRBJ2-1; 7 bases match TRBD2. The CDR3 is 14 residues long. With V trimmed by 4 bases and J by 13 bases, 13 bases remained unmatched. CDR1 and CDR2 from the germline V gene are SGHAT and FQNNGV. CDR3 sequence (DNA): TGTGCCAGCAGCTCGCCTTTAACGGGGGGTTACCAGTTCTTC. Translated, it gives CASSSPLTGGYQFF. The variable domain in full, completed from reference TRBV11-2 and TRBJ2-1, reads EAGVAQSPRYKIIEKRQSVAFWCNPISGHATLYWYQQILGQGPKLLIQFQNNGVVDDSQLPKDRFSAERLKGVDSTLKIQPAKLEDSAVYLCASSSPLTGGYQFFGPGTRLTVL.

This clone has more than one count but fewer than ten. CDR3 amino acids: CASRENYGYTF. The CDR3 DNA is TGTGCCAGCAGGGAAAACTATGGCTACACCTTC. The rearrangement uses TRBV2 and TRBJ1-2, with D hard to call. The V end was cut by 6 bases, the J end by 2 bases, with 4 bases between. Germline assignment: CDR1 SNHLY and CDR2 FYNNEI. The CDR3 is 11 amino acids.

The rearrangement joins TRBV5-4 to TRBJ2-1; 9 positions match TRBD2. The CDR3 spans 17 residues. V gave up 0 bases and J gave up 5 bases; unmatched junction bases: 9. Looked up from germline, CDR1 is SGHNT and CDR2 is YYREEE (reference sequence). The CDR3 region is CASSLELAGAEDNEQFF. In DNA, the CDR3 is TGTGCCAGCAGCTTGGAGTTAGCGGGGGCCGAGGACAATGAGCAGTTCTTC.